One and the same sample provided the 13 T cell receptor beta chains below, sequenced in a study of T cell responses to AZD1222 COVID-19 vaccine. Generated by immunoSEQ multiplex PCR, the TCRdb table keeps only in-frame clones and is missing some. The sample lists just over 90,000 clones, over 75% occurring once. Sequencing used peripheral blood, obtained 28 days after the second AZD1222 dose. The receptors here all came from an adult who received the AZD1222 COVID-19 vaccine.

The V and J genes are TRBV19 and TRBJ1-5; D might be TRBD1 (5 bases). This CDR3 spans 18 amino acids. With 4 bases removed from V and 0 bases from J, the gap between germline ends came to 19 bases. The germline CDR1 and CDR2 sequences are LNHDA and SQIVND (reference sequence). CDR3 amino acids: CASSSSRGGDHSNQPQHF. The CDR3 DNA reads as TGTGCCAGTAGTAGTTCACGGGGCGGGGATCATAGCAATCAGCCCCAGCATTTT.

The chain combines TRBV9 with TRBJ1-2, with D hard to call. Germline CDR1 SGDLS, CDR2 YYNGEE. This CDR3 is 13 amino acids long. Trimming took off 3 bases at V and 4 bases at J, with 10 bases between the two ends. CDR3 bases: TGTGCCAGCAGCGCGGACTATGGCTATGGCTACACCTTC. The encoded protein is CASSADYGYGYTF.

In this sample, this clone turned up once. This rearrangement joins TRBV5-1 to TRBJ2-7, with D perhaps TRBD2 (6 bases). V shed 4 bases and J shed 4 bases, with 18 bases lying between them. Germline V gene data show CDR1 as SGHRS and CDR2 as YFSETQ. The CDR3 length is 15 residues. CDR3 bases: TGCGCCAGCAGCCCAACGGGGCAGGCGGGATACGAGCAGTACTTC. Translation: CASSPTGQAGYEQYF.

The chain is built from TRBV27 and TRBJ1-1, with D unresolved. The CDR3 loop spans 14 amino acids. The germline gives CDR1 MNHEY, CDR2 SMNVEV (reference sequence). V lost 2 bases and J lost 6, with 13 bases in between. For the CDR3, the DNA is TGTGCCAGCAGTTTAACAATTCATGGTGCTGAAGCTTTCTTT. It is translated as CASSLTIHGAEAFF.

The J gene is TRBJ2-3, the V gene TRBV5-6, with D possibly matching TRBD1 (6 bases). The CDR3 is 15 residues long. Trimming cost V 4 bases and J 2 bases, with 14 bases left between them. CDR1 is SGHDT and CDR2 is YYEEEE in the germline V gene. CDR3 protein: CASSRTVGFTDTQYF. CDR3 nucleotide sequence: TGTGCCAGCAGCCGGACAGTTGGATTCACAGATACGCAGTATTTT.

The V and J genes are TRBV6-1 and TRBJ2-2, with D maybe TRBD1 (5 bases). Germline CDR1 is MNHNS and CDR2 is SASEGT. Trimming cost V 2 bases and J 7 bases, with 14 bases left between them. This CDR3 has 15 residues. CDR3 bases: TGTGCCAGCAGTGAAAGCGCAGGGTTGGGCGGGGAGCTGTTTTTT. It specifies CASSESAGLGGELFF.

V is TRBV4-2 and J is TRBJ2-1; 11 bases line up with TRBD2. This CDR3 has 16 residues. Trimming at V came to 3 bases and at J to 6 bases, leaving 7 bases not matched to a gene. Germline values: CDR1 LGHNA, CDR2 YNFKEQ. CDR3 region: CASSQVSGGAANEQFF. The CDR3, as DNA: TGTGCCAGCAGCCAGGTTAGCGGGGGGGCAGCCAATGAGCAGTTCTTC.

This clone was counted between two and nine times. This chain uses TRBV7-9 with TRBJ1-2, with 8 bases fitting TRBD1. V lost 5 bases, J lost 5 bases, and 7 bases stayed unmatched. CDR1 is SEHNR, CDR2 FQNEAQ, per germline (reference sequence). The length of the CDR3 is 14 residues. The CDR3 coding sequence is TGTGCCAGCAGCCCAGGACAGGGAGGGTATGGCTACACCTTC. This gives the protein CASSPGQGGYGYTF.

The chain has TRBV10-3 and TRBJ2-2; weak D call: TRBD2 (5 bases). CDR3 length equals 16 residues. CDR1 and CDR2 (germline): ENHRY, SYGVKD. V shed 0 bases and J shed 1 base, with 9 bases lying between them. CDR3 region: CAISESEGKNTGELFF. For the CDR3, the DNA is TGTGCCATCAGTGAGTCCGAGGGAAAGAACACCGGGGAGCTGTTTTTT.

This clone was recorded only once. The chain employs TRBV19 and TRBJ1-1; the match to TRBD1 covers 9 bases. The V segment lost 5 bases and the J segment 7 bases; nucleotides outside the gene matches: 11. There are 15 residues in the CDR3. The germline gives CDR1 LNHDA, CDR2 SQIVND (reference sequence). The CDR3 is CASSPRTGAPFEAFF. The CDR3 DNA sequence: TGTGCCAGTAGTCCCAGGACAGGGGCGCCGTTTGAAGCTTTCTTT.

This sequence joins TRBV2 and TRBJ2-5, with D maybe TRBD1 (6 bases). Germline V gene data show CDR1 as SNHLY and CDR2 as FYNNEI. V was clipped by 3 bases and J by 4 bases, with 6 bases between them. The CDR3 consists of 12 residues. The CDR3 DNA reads TGTGCCAGCAGTGACAGGGGAGAGACCCAGTACTTC. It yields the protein CASSDRGETQYF.

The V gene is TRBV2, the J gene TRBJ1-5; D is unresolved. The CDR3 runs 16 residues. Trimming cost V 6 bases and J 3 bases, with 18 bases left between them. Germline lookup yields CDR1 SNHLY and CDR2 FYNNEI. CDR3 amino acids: CASSENGVGNNQPQHF. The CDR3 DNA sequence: TGTGCCAGCAGCGAAAATGGTGTCGGTAACAATCAGCCCCAGCATTTT.

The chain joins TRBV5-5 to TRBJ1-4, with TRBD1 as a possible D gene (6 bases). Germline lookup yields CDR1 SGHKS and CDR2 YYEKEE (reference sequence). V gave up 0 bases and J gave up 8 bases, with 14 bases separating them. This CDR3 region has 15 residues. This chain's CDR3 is CASSLVLGGVEKLFF. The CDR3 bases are TGTGCCAGCAGCTTGGTTTTAGGGGGAGTGGAAAAACTGTTTTTT.